A selection of T cell receptor beta chains follows, all from one sample in a study of blood T cells in healthy people across ages. TCRdb called the 5' RACE reads again in MiXCR, with one record for every CDR3 protein. The profile shows about 940,000 distinct CDR3 sequences, under 50% of them singletons. Sequencing was done on a sample of blood. Receptor source: a man aged 30 to 39 in good health. CDR3s include the opening cysteine and the closing phenylalanine or tryptophan. The D gene is left open where the match is weak. A row's size may be missing; if present it is once, few, many or a size class.

TRBD1 . TRBJ2-7 TRBV5-4 CASSLPGQEAEQYF TGTGCCAGCAGTTTACCGGGACAGGAGGCCGAGCAGTACTTC
. . TRBJ2-7 TRBV4-2 CASSQDYRVGHEQYF TGTGCCAGCAGCCAAGATTACAGGGTGGGCCACGAGCAGTACTTC
TRBD1 few TRBJ1-2 TRBV2 CASSNRGGTLYGYTF TGTGCCAGCAGCAACAGGGGGGGAACTCTCTATGGCTACACCTTC
. . TRBJ2-1 TRBV12-3/TRBV12-4 CASRRGGGSYNEQFF TGTGCCAGCAGGCGAGGGGGGGGTTCCTACAATGAGCAGTTCTTC
. . TRBJ2-7 TRBV10-3 CAISESSTGPYEQYF TGTGCCATCAGTGAGTCGTCGACGGGTCCCTACGAGCAGTACTTC
TRBD1 . TRBJ1-4 TRBV5-1 CASSLWGTGVSTNEKLFF TGCGCCAGCAGCTTGTGGGGGACAGGCGTTTCAACTAATGAAAAACTGTTTTTT
. . TRBJ2-5 TRBV25-1 CASSDPSLGGLETQYF TGTGCCAGCAGTGACCCCTCTCTCGGGGGCCTGGAGACCCAGTACTTC
. . TRBJ1-6 TRBV5-1 CASSLEGRADSPLHF TGCGCCAGCAGCTTGGAGGGCAGGGCTGATTCACCCCTCCACTTT
. few TRBJ2-4 TRBV5-4 CASSLFRGGGAKNIQYF TGTGCCAGCAGCTTGTTTCGGGGAGGGGGAGCCAAAAACATTCAGTACTTC
TRBD2 once TRBJ2-5 TRBV10-3 CATRLADQETQYF TGTGCCACCCGACTAGCCGACCAAGAGACCCAGTACTTC
. . TRBJ2-7 TRBV27 CASSFLGGSSEQYF TGTGCCAGCAGTTTCCTAGGGGGTTCCTCCGAGCAGTACTTC
. . TRBJ2-1 TRBV9 CASSGGLISYNEQFF TGTGCCAGCAGCGGTGGACTTATCTCCTACAATGAGCAGTTCTTC